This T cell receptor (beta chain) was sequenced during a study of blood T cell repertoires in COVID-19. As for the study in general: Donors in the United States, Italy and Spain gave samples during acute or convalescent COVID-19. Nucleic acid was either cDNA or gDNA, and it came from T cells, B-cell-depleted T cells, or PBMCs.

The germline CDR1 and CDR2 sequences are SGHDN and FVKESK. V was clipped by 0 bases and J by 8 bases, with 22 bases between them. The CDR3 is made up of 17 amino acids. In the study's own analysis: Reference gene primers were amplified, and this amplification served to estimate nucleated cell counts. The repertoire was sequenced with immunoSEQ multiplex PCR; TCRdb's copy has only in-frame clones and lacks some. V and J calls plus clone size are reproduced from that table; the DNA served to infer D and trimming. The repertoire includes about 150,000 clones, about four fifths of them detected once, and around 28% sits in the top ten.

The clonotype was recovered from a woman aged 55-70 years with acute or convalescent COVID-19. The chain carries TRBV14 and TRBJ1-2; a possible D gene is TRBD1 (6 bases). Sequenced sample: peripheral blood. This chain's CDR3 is CASSQDDRFGSFFGYTF. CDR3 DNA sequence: TGTGCCAGCAGCCAAGATGACAGGTTCGGCTCTTTTTTCGGCTACACCTTC.